This T cell receptor beta chain is drawn from a study of regulatory T cells in long-lasting Graves disease. Study-wide context: Disease was considered persistent Graves' disease after over 5 years of antithyroid drugs (with positive TSH receptor antibodies). Overall study findings and caveats: Newly diagnosed disease favored TRBV20-1 and TRBJ2-1 over persistent disease.

Comments on this clonotype: Its antigen remains unknown.

Documented time point: persistent/refractory GD, antithyroid drugs over 5 years with positive TRAb. Extracted PBMC RNA gave rise to the TCR library. CDR3 regions were amplified by Arm-PCR using iRepertoire HTBI primers to build TCR beta libraries. Each CDR3 protein is one row after TCRdb ran MiXCR on the multiplex PCR reads. This repertoire shows some 330,000 distinct CDR3 sequences, about 23% found once; its top ten account for around 30%. This CDR3 has 17 residues. The V gene's germline CDR1 is MNHEY and CDR2 SVGEGT. The V end was cut by 5 bases, the J end by 5 bases, with 24 bases between. Here the sequenced sample was peripheral blood mononuclear cells (PBMCs), taken when the disease was refractory, from a patient treated with antithyroid drugs. The rearrangement uses TRBV6-2 or TRBV6-3 and TRBJ2-5; tentative D call: TRBD1 (5 bases). The TCR sequence derives from a woman between 40 and 55 years old with Graves disease. Here the CDR3 reads CASSDLGRGRVGETQYF. In nucleotides, the CDR3 is TGTGCCAGCAGTGACTTGGGAAGGGGTCGGGTTGGGGAGACCCAGTACTTC.